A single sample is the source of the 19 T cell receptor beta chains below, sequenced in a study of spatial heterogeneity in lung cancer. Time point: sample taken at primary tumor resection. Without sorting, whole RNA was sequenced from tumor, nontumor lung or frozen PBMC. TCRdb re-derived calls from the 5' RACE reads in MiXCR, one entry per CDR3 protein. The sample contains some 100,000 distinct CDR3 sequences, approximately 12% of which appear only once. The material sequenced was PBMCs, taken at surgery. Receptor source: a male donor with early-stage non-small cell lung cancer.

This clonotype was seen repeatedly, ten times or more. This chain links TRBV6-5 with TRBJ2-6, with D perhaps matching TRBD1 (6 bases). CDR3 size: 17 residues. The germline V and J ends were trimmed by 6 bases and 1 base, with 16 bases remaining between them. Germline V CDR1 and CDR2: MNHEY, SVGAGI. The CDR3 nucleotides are TGTGCCAGCAGGTTAACAGGGTCTGGTTCTGGGGCCAACGTCCTGACTTTC. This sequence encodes CASRLTGSGSGANVLTF.

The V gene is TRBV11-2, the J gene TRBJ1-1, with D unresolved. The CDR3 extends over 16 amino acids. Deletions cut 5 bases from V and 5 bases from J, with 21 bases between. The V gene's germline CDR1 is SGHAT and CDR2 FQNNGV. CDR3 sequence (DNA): TGTGCCAGCAGCCCTTCCGCCCGTGCGCCGGCAACTGAAGCTTTCTTT. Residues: CASSPSARAPATEAFF.

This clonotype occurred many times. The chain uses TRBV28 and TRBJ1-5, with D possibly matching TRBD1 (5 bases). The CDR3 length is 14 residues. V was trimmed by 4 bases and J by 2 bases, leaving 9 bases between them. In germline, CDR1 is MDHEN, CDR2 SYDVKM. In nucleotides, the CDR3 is TGTGCCAGCAGTTCGGGGGATGGCAATCAGCCCCAGCATTTT. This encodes CASSSGDGNQPQHF.

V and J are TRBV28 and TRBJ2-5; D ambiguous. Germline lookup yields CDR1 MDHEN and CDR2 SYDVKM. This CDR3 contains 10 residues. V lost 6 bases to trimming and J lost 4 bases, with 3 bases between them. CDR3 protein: CASRSETQYF. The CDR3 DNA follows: TGTGCCAGCAGGTCAGAGACCCAGTACTTC.

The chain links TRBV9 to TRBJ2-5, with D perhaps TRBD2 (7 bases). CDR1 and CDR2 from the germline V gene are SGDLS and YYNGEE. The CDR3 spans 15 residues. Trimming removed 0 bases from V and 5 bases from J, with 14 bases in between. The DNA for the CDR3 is TGTGCCAGCAGCGTAGCTCCGGGGGGCTCTGAGACCCAGTACTTC. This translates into CASSVAPGGSETQYF.

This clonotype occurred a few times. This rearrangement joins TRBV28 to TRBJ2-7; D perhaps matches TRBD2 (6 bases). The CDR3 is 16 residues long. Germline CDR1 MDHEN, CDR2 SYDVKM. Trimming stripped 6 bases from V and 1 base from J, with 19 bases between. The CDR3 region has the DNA TGTGCCAGCAGCCAGTTAAGAGCGGGCCTTTCCTACGAGCAGTACTTC. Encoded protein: CASSQLRAGLSYEQYF.

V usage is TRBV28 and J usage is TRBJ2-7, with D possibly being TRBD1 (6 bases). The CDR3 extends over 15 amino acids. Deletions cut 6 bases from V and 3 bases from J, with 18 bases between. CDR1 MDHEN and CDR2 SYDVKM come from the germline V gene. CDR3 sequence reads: CASRTTGSSFYEQYF. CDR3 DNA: TGTGCCAGCAGGACGACAGGATCGTCGTTCTACGAGCAGTACTTC. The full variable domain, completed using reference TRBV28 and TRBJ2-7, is DVKVTQSSRYLVKRTGEKVFLECVQDMDHENMFWYRQDPGLGLRLIYFSYDVKMKEKGDIPEGYSVSREKKERFSLILESASTNQTSMYLCASRTTGSSFYEQYFGPGTRLTVT.

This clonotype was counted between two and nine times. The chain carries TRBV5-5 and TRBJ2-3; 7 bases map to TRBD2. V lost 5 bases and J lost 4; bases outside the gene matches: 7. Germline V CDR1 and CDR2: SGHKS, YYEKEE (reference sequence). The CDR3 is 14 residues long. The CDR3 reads CASRTGLGADTQYF. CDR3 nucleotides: TGTGCCAGCAGGACCGGACTAGGGGCAGATACGCAGTATTTT.

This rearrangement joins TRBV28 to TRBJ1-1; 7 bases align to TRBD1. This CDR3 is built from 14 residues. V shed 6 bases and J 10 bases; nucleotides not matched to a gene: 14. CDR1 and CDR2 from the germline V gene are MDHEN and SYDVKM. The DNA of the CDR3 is TGTGCCAGCAGAATCACAGGGGTGGTCGGACGAGCTTTCTTT. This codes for CASRITGVVGRAFF.

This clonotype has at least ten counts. In DNA, the CDR3 is TGCAGTGCTAGTTTTGCAGGGAACTCCTACGAGCAGTACTTC. Protein product: CSASFAGNSYEQYF. This chain uses TRBV20-1 with TRBJ2-7; D perhaps matches TRBD1 (5 bases). CDR1 DFQATT and CDR2 SNEGSKA come from the germline V gene (reference sequence). This CDR3 has 14 residues. Trimming removed 3 bases at V and 0 bases at J, with 12 bases between.

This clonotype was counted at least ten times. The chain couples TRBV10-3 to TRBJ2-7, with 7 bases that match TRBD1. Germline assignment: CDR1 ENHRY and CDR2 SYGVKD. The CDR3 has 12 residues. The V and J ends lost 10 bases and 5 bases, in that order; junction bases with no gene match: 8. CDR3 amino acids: CATKRQGDEQYF. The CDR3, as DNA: TGTGCCACCAAGCGACAGGGAGACGAGCAGTACTTC.

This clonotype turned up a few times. This chain's CDR3 is CASSPVAQGYEQYF. Here the CDR3 DNA reads TGTGCCAGCAGCCCCGTGGCACAGGGCTACGAGCAGTACTTC. The chain is built from TRBV7-9 and TRBJ2-7, with D perhaps matching TRBD1 (6 bases). The CDR3 is 14 amino acids. Germline V CDR1 and CDR2: SEHNR, FQNEAQ (reference sequence). V was shortened by 5 bases and J by 3 bases, with 14 bases between the two germline ends.

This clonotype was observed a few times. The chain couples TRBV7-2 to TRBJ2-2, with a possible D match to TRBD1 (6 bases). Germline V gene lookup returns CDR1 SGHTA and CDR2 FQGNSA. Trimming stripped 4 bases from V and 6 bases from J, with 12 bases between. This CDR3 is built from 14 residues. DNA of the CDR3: TGTGCCAGCAGCTCTAACAGGGACCCCGGGGAGCTGTTTTTT. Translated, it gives CASSSNRDPGELFF.

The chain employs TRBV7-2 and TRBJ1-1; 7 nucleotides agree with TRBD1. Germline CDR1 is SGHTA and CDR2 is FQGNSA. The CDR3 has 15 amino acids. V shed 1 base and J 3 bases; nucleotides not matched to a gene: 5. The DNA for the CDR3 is TGTGCCAGCAGCTTAGATACAGGGGCCGACACTGAAGCTTTCTTT. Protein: CASSLDTGADTEAFF.

Here the CDR3 DNA reads TGTGCCAGCAGTACCAGAAAAGAGACGGGAACAACTAATGAAAAACTGTTTTTT. It specifies CASSTRKETGTTNEKLFF. The rearrangement joins TRBV6-5 to TRBJ1-4, with D uncertain. The CDR3 sequence is 18 residues long. In germline, CDR1 is MNHEY, CDR2 SVGAGI. Trimming removed 5 bases from V and 0 bases from J, with 19 bases in between.

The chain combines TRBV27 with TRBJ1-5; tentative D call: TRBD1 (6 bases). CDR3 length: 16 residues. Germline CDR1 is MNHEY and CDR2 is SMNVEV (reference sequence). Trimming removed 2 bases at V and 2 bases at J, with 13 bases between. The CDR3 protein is CASSLKAGVGNQPQHF. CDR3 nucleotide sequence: TGTGCCAGCAGTTTAAAAGCAGGGGTAGGCAATCAGCCCCAGCATTTT.

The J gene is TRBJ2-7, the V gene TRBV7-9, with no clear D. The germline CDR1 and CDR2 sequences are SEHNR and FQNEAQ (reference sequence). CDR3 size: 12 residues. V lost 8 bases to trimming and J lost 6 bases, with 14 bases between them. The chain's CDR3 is CASLETWPEQYF. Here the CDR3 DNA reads TGTGCCAGCCTGGAGACTTGGCCCGAGCAGTACTTC.

This CDR3 reads CSARKGGGSGNTIYF. DNA for the CDR3: TGCAGTGCTAGGAAGGGCGGGGGCTCTGGAAACACCATATATTTT. V usage is TRBV20-1 and J usage is TRBJ1-3; D is perhaps TRBD1 (5 bases). The germline V gene encodes CDR1 DFQATT and CDR2 SNEGSKA (reference sequence). CDR3 length equals 15 residues. The germline V and J ends were trimmed by 3 bases and 0 bases, with 12 bases remaining between them.

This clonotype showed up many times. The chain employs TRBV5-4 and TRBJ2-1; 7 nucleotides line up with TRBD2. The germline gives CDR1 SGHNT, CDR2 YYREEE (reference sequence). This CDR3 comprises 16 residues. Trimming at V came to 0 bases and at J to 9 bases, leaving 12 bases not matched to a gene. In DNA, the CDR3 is TGTGCCAGCAGCTTGGGGGGGACTAACCCCCTTGGTGAGCAGTTCTTC. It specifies CASSLGGTNPLGEQFF.